What follows are 9 T cell receptor beta chains derived from one specimen sequenced in a study of cytomegalovirus exposure and HLA in healthy donors. Sequenced by immunoSEQ multiplex PCR; TCRdb stores in-frame clones only, minus some. The sample lists around 250,000 clones, 90% occurring once. The sample taken for sequencing was PBMCs. Receptors originate from a woman aged 18 to 35 in good health and CMV-seronegative.

The genes are TRBV6-4 and TRBJ1-1, with D unresolved. Trimming left V 4 bases short and J 1 base short, with 7 bases between. CDR1 and CDR2 (germline): MRHNA, SNTAGT. There are 13 residues in the CDR3. The CDR3 here is CASSVQANTEAFF. CDR3 in DNA: TGTGCCAGCAGTGTGCAGGCGAACACTGAAGCTTTCTTT.

The chain combines TRBV27 with TRBJ2-3; a possible D gene is TRBD2 (7 bases). Trimming removed 2 bases from V and 2 bases from J, with 17 bases in between. CDR3 length equals 17 residues. Germline values: CDR1 MNHEY, CDR2 SMNVEV (reference sequence). The CDR3 nucleotides are TGTGCCAGCAGTTTAAGGGGGGGACGGTCGAACACAGATACGCAGTATTTT. Amino acids: CASSLRGGRSNTDTQYF.

The V gene is TRBV2, the J gene TRBJ2-4, with 8 bases aligning to TRBD1. V was clipped by 10 bases and J by 0 bases; unmatched bases: 11. Germline V gene lookup returns CDR1 SNHLY and CDR2 FYNNEI. The CDR3 loop spans 16 amino acids. CDR3 amino acids: CANTPAGGAAKNIQYF. The CDR3 DNA reads TGTGCCAACACACCGGCAGGGGGCGCAGCCAAAAACATTCAGTACTTC.

Concerning this clone: The same CDR3 also results from other DNA sequences found in this sample. The chain links TRBV5-1 to TRBJ2-3; possibly TRBD1 for D (6 bases). The germline V gene encodes CDR1 SGHRS and CDR2 YFSETQ. This CDR3 is built from 15 residues. Trimming took 0 bases from V and 1 from J, leaving 9 bases between them. This chain's CDR3 is CASSLGGQGTDTQYF. The CDR3 DNA sequence: TGCGCCAGCAGCTTGGGGGGGCAAGGCACAGATACGCAGTATTTT.

The rearrangement joins TRBV7-9 to TRBJ2-7, with 8 bases identical to TRBD1. This CDR3 comprises 13 residues. The germline V gene encodes CDR1 SEHNR and CDR2 FQNEAQ (reference sequence). The trim removed 5 bases at V and 4 bases at J, leaving 4 bases unmatched. The CDR3 sequence is CASSDQGAYEQYV. The CDR3 region has the DNA TGTGCCAGCAGCGATCAGGGGGCGTACGAGCAGTACGTC.

The rearrangement links TRBV27 to TRBJ1-1, with 7 bases identical to TRBD1. Germline V gives CDR1 MNHEY, CDR2 SMNVEV (reference sequence). The trim removed 2 bases at V and 3 bases at J, leaving 6 bases unmatched. The CDR3 is made up of 15 amino acids. The CDR3 DNA is TGTGCCAGCAGTTTAGCTGACAGGGTTGACACTGAAGCTTTCTTT. Translated, it gives CASSLADRVDTEAFF.

This chain uses TRBV18 with TRBJ2-5, with TRBD1 as a possible D gene (6 bases). Germline V lookup: CDR1 KGHSH, CDR2 LQKENI. V was cut by 1 base and J by 4 bases, with 19 bases left in between. The CDR3 is made up of 17 amino acids. DNA of the CDR3: TGTGCCAGCTCACCACAGCGGCAGGGGCTAGTGGGAGAGACCCAGTACTTC. Translated, it gives CASSPQRQGLVGETQYF.

The chain recombines TRBV7-9 with TRBJ2-1; 7 nucleotides match TRBD1. V dropped 5 bases and J dropped 9; count of bases not matched to a gene: 16. CDR1 and CDR2 from the germline V gene are SEHNR and FQNEAQ (reference sequence). The CDR3 has 16 residues. The CDR3 coding sequence is TGTGCCAGCAGCCATAAATCGACAGGGACGGGCATTGAGCAGTTCTTC. As protein: CASSHKSTGTGIEQFF.

The CDR3 bases are TGCGCCAGCAGTCAATCGGGACAGATGGGGTACGTC. This translates into CASSQSGQMGYV. The chain has TRBV23-1 and TRBJ2-7; 7 bases match TRBD1. TRBV23-1 has ORF status, its function being uncertain. The CDR3 spans 12 residues. The ends lost 0 bases at V and 12 bases at J; junction bases unmatched: 5.